These T cell receptor beta chains were read from a single sample in a study of response to subunit inactivated influenza vaccine. TCRdb fed the RT-PCR reads into MiXCR, producing one record per CDR3 protein. This table has about 650,000 distinct CDR3 sequences, approximately 14% appearing once. The sample consisted of PBMCs from blood, taken about 14 days before vaccination. All receptors derive from a man aged 50-60 years who received an inactivated influenza vaccine. CDR3s include the opening cysteine and the closing phenylalanine or tryptophan. The D gene is left open where the match is weak. A clone size is listed for some rows: how often the clone was seen (once, few, many), or a class if it is expanded.

cdr3_aa cdr3_nt clone_size d_call j_call v_call
CASSLFGRNSGANVLTF TGCGCCAGCAGCTTGTTTGGACGGAACTCTGGGGCCAACGTCCTGACTTTC few . TRBJ2-6 TRBV5-1
CASQQGNTEAFF TGTGCCAGCCAACAGGGGAACACTGAAGCTTTCTTT few . TRBJ1-1 TRBV3-1
CASSILTGSSYNEQFF TGTGCCAGCAGCATCTTGACAGGGAGCTCCTACAATGAGCAGTTCTTC . TRBD1 TRBJ2-1 TRBV7-8
CSASLSPGGTGELFF TGCAGTGCAAGCCTGTCCCCGGGCGGCACCGGGGAGCTGTTTTTT few . TRBJ2-2 TRBV20-1
CASSQDTSGYEQYF TGTGCCAGCAGCCAAGATACTAGCGGCTACGAGCAGTACTTC . TRBD2 TRBJ2-7 TRBV14
CASSQALTSGVEETQYF TGTGCCAGCAGCCAAGCTTTGACTAGCGGGGTCGAGGAGACCCAGTACTTC . TRBD2 TRBJ2-5 TRBV4-2
CASSWDDSYEQYF TGTGCCAGCAGTTGGGACGACTCCTACGAGCAGTACTTC . . TRBJ2-7 TRBV2
CSARGLAENQETQYF TGCAGTGCTAGGGGACTAGCGGAGAACCAAGAGACCCAGTACTTC . TRBD2 TRBJ2-5 TRBV20-1
CASTVQGGYERYF TGCGCCAGCACGGTCCAGGGAGGCTACGAGCGGTACTTC few . TRBJ2-7 TRBV5-1
CSAPGQRTQYF TGCAGCGCACCGGGACAACGGACCCAGTACTTC many . TRBJ2-5 TRBV29-1
CASSPPGSAGIYF TGTGCCAGCAGCCCTCCAGGGTCCGCCGGCATATATTTT . . TRBJ1-3 TRBV14
CASSAGQPTDTQYF TGTGCCAGCAGCGCCGGACAGCCCACAGATACGCAGTATTTT . . TRBJ2-3 TRBV9
CASSQPILGYEQYF TGTGCCAGCAGCCAACCTATTTTGGGCTACGAGCAGTACTTC few . TRBJ2-7 TRBV4-2
CAWRGRPTNEKLFF TGTGCCTGGAGAGGGAGACCAACTAATGAAAAACTGTTTTTT . . TRBJ1-4 TRBV30
CATSGRLAIHEQFF TGTGCCACCAGCGGACGACTAGCGATACATGAGCAGTTCTTC few TRBD2 TRBJ2-1 TRBV15
CASSQGSRDRGSLLF TGTGCCAGCAGCCAGGGGTCCCGGGACAGGGGCAGTCTCCTTTTT . TRBD1 TRBJ1-4 TRBV4-2
CASSDSTSSNYGYTF TGTGCCAGCAGCGACTCAACGAGTTCTAACTATGGCTACACCTTC few . TRBJ1-2 TRBV12-3/TRBV12-4